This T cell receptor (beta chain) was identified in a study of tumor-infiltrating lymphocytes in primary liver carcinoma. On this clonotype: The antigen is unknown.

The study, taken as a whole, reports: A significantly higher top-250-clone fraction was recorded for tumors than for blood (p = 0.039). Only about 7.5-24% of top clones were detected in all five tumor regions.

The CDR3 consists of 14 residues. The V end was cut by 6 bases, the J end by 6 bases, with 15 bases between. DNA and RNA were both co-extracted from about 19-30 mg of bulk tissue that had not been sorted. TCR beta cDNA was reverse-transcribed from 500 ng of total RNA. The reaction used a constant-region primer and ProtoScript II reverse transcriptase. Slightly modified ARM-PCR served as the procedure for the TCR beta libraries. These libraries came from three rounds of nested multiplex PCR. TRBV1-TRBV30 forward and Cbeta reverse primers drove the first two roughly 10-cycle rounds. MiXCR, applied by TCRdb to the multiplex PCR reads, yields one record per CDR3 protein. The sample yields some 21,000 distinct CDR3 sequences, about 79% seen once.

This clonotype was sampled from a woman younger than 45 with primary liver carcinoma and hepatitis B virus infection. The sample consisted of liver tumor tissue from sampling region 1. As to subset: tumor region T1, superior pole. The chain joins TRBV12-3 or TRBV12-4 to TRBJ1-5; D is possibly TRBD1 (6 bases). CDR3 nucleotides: TGTGCCAGCAGCCCAACAGGGTTTACTCAGCCCCAGCATTTT. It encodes CASSPTGFTQPQHF.